The 21 T cell receptor beta chains in this list originate from one sample, sequenced in a study of identical twins. TCRdb independently ran MiXCR on the 5' RACE reads; one entry per CDR3 protein. The table records 200,000 to 250,000 distinct CDR3 sequences, around 6.5% of them present only once. The same sample was also studied in work on T cells expressing NK-cell markers.

The specimen was CD8+ T cells sorted from blood. Receptors originate from a woman in her late teens or twenties in good health.

This clonotype was observed a few times. This rearrangement joins TRBV6-5 to TRBJ1-1, with a possible D match to TRBD1 (6 bases). The V end lost 2 bases, the J end lost 0 bases, and 10 bases lay between the germline ends. Germline CDR1 reads MNHEY; CDR2 reads SVGAGI. The CDR3 spans 15 residues. The CDR3 bases are TGTGCCAGCAGTTACACGACAGGCCTGAACACTGAAGCTTTCTTT. This translates into CASSYTTGLNTEAFF.

The table lists this clonotype with a few counts. The chain couples TRBV9 to TRBJ2-7, with 8 bases identical to TRBD2. This CDR3 has 15 residues. Germline CDR1 is SGDLS and CDR2 is YYNGEE. V lost 4 bases and J lost 4; bases outside the gene matches: 10. CDR3 DNA: TGTGCCAGCAGCATCAGCGGGAGTGACGCATACGAGCAGTACTTC. Encoded protein: CASSISGSDAYEQYF. Using reference TRBV9 and TRBJ2-7 for the parts outside the CDR3, the full variable domain is DSGVTQTPKHLITATGQRVTLRCSPRSGDLSVYWYQQSLDQGLQFLIQYYNGEERAKGNILERFSAQQFPDLHSELNLSSLELGDSALYFCASSISGSDAYEQYFGPGTRLTVT.

The CDR3 protein is CASSVGQGTGELFF. The CDR3 DNA reads TGTGCCAGCAGCGTAGGACAGGGGACCGGGGAGCTGTTTTTT. The chain employs TRBV9 and TRBJ2-2; 8 nucleotides match TRBD1. The germline gives CDR1 SGDLS, CDR2 YYNGEE. The CDR3 loop spans 14 amino acids. With 0 bases clipped from V and 5 bases from J, the junction kept 0 bases outside the gene matches.

This clonotype was observed at least ten times. The J gene is TRBJ2-1, the V gene TRBV6-2 or TRBV6-3; 9 nucleotides line up with TRBD2. The CDR3 covers 16 residues. V trimming: 5 bases; J trimming: 8 bases; junction bases outside the gene matches: 13. CDR1 is MNHEY, CDR2 SVGEGT, per germline. This chain's CDR3 is CASSPWGSGSRDEQFF. The CDR3 DNA reads TGTGCCAGCAGTCCCTGGGGTAGCGGGAGTCGGGATGAGCAGTTCTTC.

This clonotype was seen a handful of times. J is TRBJ2-7 and V is TRBV11-3; no reliable D call. CDR3 length: 14 amino acids. Germline V CDR1 and CDR2: SGHNT, YENEEA. Trimming left V 3 bases short and J 4 bases short, with 13 bases between. CDR3 nucleotide sequence: TGTGCCAGCAGCTTTACCCTGGCGCGGTACGAGCAGTACTTC. Translated: CASSFTLARYEQYF.

The sample holds a few counts of this clonotype. V gene TRBV14 combines with J gene TRBJ2-7, with 12 bases fitting TRBD2. The CDR3 runs to 17 residues. Per the germline V gene, CDR1 is SGHDN and CDR2 is FVKESK. After removal of 4 bases from V and 0 bases from J, the junction contained 7 bases not matched to a gene. Written as DNA, the CDR3 is TGTGCCAGCAGCCCTGGACTAGCGGGGTCTAGCTCCTACGAGCAGTACTTC. Translated, it gives CASSPGLAGSSSYEQYF.

The CDR3 DNA reads TGTGCCAGCAGTCCGCAACCCCCTAGCGGGGGCTATGAGCAGTTCTTC. Protein sequence: CASSPQPPSGGYEQFF. This chain connects TRBV12-3 or TRBV12-4 to TRBJ2-1; 10 bases map to TRBD2. The CDR3 consists of 16 residues. The V and J ends lost 5 bases and 8 bases, in that order; junction bases with no gene match: 12.

This chain connects TRBV12-3 or TRBV12-4 to TRBJ2-5; 7 bases line up with TRBD1. The J segment lost 3 bases and the V segment lost 5 bases, leaving 6 bases of the junction unmatched. This CDR3 is built from 14 residues. The CDR3 coding sequence is TGTGCCAGCAGTCCTCACACAGGGGAAGAGACCCAGTACTTC. Its translation: CASSPHTGEETQYF.

The chain is built from TRBV5-1 and TRBJ2-3; 7 nucleotides line up with TRBD2. The V segment lost 2 bases and the J segment 6 bases; nucleotides outside the gene matches: 3. Germline V gene lookup returns CDR1 SGHRS and CDR2 YFSETQ. CDR3 length equals 13 residues. CDR3 region: CASSLRTRDTQYF. The CDR3 DNA is TGCGCCAGCAGCTTAAGGACTAGGGATACGCAGTATTTT. Using reference TRBV5-1 and TRBJ2-3 for the parts outside the CDR3, the full variable domain is KAGVTQTPRYLIKTRGQQVTLSCSPISGHRSVSWYQQTPGQGLQFLFEYFSETQRNKGNFPGRFSGRQFSNSRSEMNVSTLELGDSALYLCASSLRTRDTQYFGPGTRLTVL.

This clonotype was seen a few times. The rearrangement links TRBV11-2 to TRBJ2-6; perhaps TRBD1 as D (5 bases). Trimming took off 4 bases at V and 1 base at J, with 17 bases between the two ends. The germline V gene has CDR1 SGHAT and CDR2 FQNNGV. The CDR3 has 18 residues. Here the CDR3 DNA reads TGTGCCAGCAGCTATTCGATCACGACAGCTTCTGGGGCCAACGTCCTGACTTTC. This encodes CASSYSITTASGANVLTF.

This clonotype has ten or more counts. The V call is TRBV27, the J call TRBJ2-7, with TRBD1 matching 10 bases. Germline V gene sequence: CDR1 MNHEY, CDR2 SMNVEV (reference sequence). V shed 4 bases and J 3 bases; nucleotides not matched to a gene: 15. The CDR3 contains 18 residues. DNA of the CDR3: TGTGCCAGCAGTTCCCAGGACCCCGACAGGGGGCCTTTCTACGAGCAGTACTTC. Translating it yields CASSSQDPDRGPFYEQYF.

DNA of the CDR3: TGTGCCAGCAGTTTAGCGGGGGGGATACTTAGCACAGATACGCAGTATTTT. This sequence encodes CASSLAGGILSTDTQYF. The J gene is TRBJ2-3, the V gene TRBV7-3; 11 bases are a match to TRBD2. CDR3 length equals 17 residues. Trimming at V came to 6 bases and at J to 0 bases, leaving 8 bases not matched to a gene. Germline values: CDR1 SGHTA, CDR2 FQGTGA.

The CDR3 sequence is CASSFQGGLNQPQHF. For the CDR3, the DNA is TGTGCCAGCAGTTTTCAAGGGGGGCTAAATCAGCCCCAGCATTTT. V and J are TRBV27 and TRBJ1-5, with D possibly being TRBD1 (6 bases). The CDR3 consists of 15 residues. With 3 bases removed from V and 4 bases from J, the gap between germline ends came to 13 bases. The V gene's germline CDR1 is MNHEY and CDR2 SMNVEV (reference sequence).

This clonotype appeared many times. The chain recombines TRBV15 with TRBJ1-5; 10 bases align to TRBD1. Trimming cost V 5 bases and J 4 bases; bases outside gene matches: 17. This CDR3 comprises 19 residues. Germline assignment: CDR1 LNHNV and CDR2 YYDKDF (reference sequence). CDR3 sequence (DNA): TGTGCCACCAGCGGGCCGCCCGGGACAGGGGTTCTTCCGAATCAGCCCCAGCATTTT. Translation gives CATSGPPGTGVLPNQPQHF.

The chain couples TRBV7-8 to TRBJ2-5, with 7 bases matching TRBD1. CDR1 is SGHVS and CDR2 is FQNEAQ in the germline V gene. Trimming at V came to 5 bases and at J to 9 bases, leaving 15 bases not matched to a gene. The CDR3 spans 15 residues. The CDR3 sequence is CASSTPDRAVGAQYF. CDR3 DNA sequence: TGTGCCAGCAGCACTCCCGACAGGGCCGTTGGGGCCCAGTACTTC.

This clonotype has only a few counts. CDR3 DNA sequence: TGTGCCAGCCTAGAGAGCCCCGGCGGGGGCTACACCTTC. Amino acid sequence: CASLESPGGGYTF. This sequence joins TRBV27 and TRBJ1-2; D remains unclear. The CDR3 totals 13 residues. Germline loops: CDR1 MNHEY, CDR2 SMNVEV (reference sequence). The V end lost 8 bases, the J end lost 8 bases, and 18 bases lay between the germline ends.

The table lists this clonotype with a few counts. The V call is TRBV4-1, the J call TRBJ2-1; possible D gene TRBD2, 6 bases. In germline, CDR1 is MGHRA, CDR2 YSYEKL. CDR3 length: 17 amino acids. Between the trimmed V and J ends, which lost 2 bases and 10 bases, there was a span of 24 bases. The CDR3 reads CASSQPRSWQGGSEQFF. The CDR3 DNA sequence: TGCGCCAGCAGCCAACCCAGGAGTTGGCAAGGAGGGTCGGAGCAGTTCTTC.

This clonotype came up a few times. The chain carries TRBV12-3 or TRBV12-4 and TRBJ2-3; D possibly corresponds to TRBD1 (6 bases). The CDR3 consists of 11 residues. The V and J ends lost 6 bases and 7 bases respectively, with 8 bases between them. CDR3 DNA sequence: TGTGCCAGCAGGACAGGATATACGCAGTATTTT. This translates into CASRTGYTQYF.

This clonotype was seen more than once but under ten times. The chain couples TRBV12-3 or TRBV12-4 to TRBJ2-7; D not resolved. This CDR3 region has 12 residues. The V gene lost 3 bases and the J gene lost 6 bases, with 9 bases spanning the gap. In DNA form, the CDR3 reads TGTGCCAGCAGTTTTTCATTGGGCGAGCAGTACTTC. This encodes CASSFSLGEQYF.

This chain uses TRBV20-1 with TRBJ2-7; 10 bases are a match to TRBD2. Looked up from germline, CDR1 is DFQATT and CDR2 is SNEGSKA (reference sequence). The V and J ends lost 1 base and 3 bases, in that order; junction bases with no gene match: 6. CDR3 length equals 15 residues. The CDR3 DNA follows: TGCAGTGCTAGAGTACTAGCGGGAAGCTACTACGAGCAGTACTTC. It codes for CSARVLAGSYYEQYF.

This clonotype has ten or more counts. The chain has TRBV12-3 or TRBV12-4 and TRBJ2-4, with D hard to call. CDR3 length equals 12 residues. The V gene lost 6 bases and the J gene lost 5 bases, with 8 bases spanning the gap. The CDR3 loop is CASRSGENIQYF. CDR3 sequence (DNA): TGTGCCAGCAGGAGTGGAGAAAACATTCAGTACTTC.